This TCR beta chain was sequenced during a study of blood T cell repertoires in COVID-19 (dated by TCRdb to 2020 to 2021). Context from the whole study: Samples from collaborators originated in the United States, Italy and Spain and spanned both the acute and convalescent phases of COVID-19. The repertoires were released in a freely available public database meant as a resource for research on the immune response to SARS-CoV-2. HLA class I and class II types, where available, came from metadata supplied by the sample provider rather than from assay-based typing. The material from the prospective study consisted of cDNA or gDNA derived from T cells, B-cell-depleted T cells, or PBMCs. The dataset comprised deeply sampled blood TCRbeta repertoires from subjects exposed to, actively infected with, or recovered from COVID-19. A de-identified subject ID, COVID-19 status, age in years and sex were almost always included in the sample metadata. The samples were drawn from the first 160 participants of the ongoing ImmuneRACE study and from 1,254 subjects provided by 6 global collaborators.

In the prospective study, participants were about 18 to 89 years old, resided in about two dozen geographic areas of the United States, and were enrolled through a virtual design. In the prospective study, cohorts were assigned on the basis of participant-reported clinical history obtained from a screening survey and a study questionnaire. Each participant in the prospective study had whole blood, serum and a nasopharyngeal or oropharyngeal swab collected by mobile phlebotomists. Prospective study participants could optionally give additional blood draws and questionnaires over an approximately two-month period. Before DNA extraction, prospective study blood samples were shipped either frozen or at room temperature. The CDR3 spans 14 residues, from the cysteine through the phenylalanine. The DNA shown is the 42-base CDR3, in frame from base 1. The germline V gene supplies CDR1 SGHTA and CDR2 FQGNSA. Trimming removed 5 bases from V and 7 bases from J, leaving 15 bases between the germline ends.

Study-wide conclusions, independent of this receptor: The amount of clinical and demographic metadata varied by source and participant and was provided uncurated.

TCRbeta CDR3 regions were amplified from genomic DNA by means of the immunoSEQ Assay, a bias-controlled multiplex PCR. The study's processing was this. The number of nucleated cells in each sample was estimated by amplification of reference gene primers within the assay. To quantify the absolute abundance of each unique TCRbeta CDR3 rearrangement, sequence reads were collapsed and filtered. For each sample, productive Simpson clonality was calculated as the square root of Simpson's diversity index across productive rearrangements. This immuneACCESS table, as held by TCRdb, lists in-frame sequences with V and J called but not all clones. Of the missing ones, under half trace to an unresolved V gene in checked studies; the others have no known cause. That table supplies the V and J calls and clone size; D and trimming were determined from the DNA. For this sample there are fewer than 200,000 clones; 65% to 85% appear just once. About 4% of the sample goes to the ten largest clones.

For this clone: The clone's antigen remains unknown. No base quality values were provided; no much bigger clone lies one nucleotide off.

The V and J segments used are TRBV7-2 and TRBJ2-1; the D region possibly corresponds to TRBD2 (5 bases align). This clonotype originated in a woman aged 50 to 60 in a cohort exposed to, infected with or recovered from COVID-19 (not recorded which). The sequencing input was PBMCs or T cells enriched from blood (not recorded which). The CDR3 here reads CASSPAREWNEQFF. The nucleotides are TGTGCCAGCAGCCCCGCGAGGGAGTGGAATGAGCAGTTCTTC.